The 9 T cell receptor beta chains below were found in one sample sequenced in a study of cytomegalovirus exposure and HLA in healthy donors. PCR involved 60 Vbeta and 13 Jbeta primers. The method was immunoSEQ multiplex PCR; TCRdb's version includes in-frame clones alone and lacks a portion of them. The sample shows around 140,000 clones, approximately 71% of them seen only once. Sequencing was carried out using PBMCs. These receptors all stem from a woman aged 55 to 70 in good health and CMV-seronegative.

The chain has TRBV5-1 and TRBJ2-7, with a tentative D call TRBD2 (6 bases). V was cut by 4 bases and J by 2 bases, with 13 bases left in between. The CDR3 has 14 residues. CDR1 and CDR2 from the germline V gene are SGHRS and YFSETQ. The CDR3 loop is CASSILASTYEQYF. For the CDR3, the DNA is TGCGCCAGCAGCATCCTAGCGTCAACCTACGAGCAGTACTTC.

The V call is TRBV15, the J call TRBJ2-3, with 10 bases lining up with TRBD2. The CDR3 extends over 17 amino acids. Germline CDR1 is LNHNV and CDR2 is YYDKDF (reference sequence). J gave up 5 bases and V 0 bases, and 8 bases lay outside the gene matches. CDR3 in amino acids: CATSRDLSGGAKDTQYF. CDR3 bases: TGTGCCACCAGCAGAGATCTGAGCGGGGGGGCCAAAGATACGCAGTATTTT.

The rearrangement links TRBV18 to TRBJ1-4; D remains unclear. Trimming removed 5 bases from V and 8 bases from J, with 12 bases in between. Germline CDR1 reads KGHSH; CDR2 reads LQKENI. This CDR3 has 13 residues. The DNA for the CDR3 is TGTGCCAGCTCAACCGGGGTTTACGAAAAACTGTTTTTT. It encodes CASSTGVYEKLFF.

This clone was detected a few times. The genes are TRBV27 and TRBJ2-2; TRBD2 matches at 13 bases. Germline CDR1 and CDR2: MNHEY and SMNVEV (reference sequence). With 1 base clipped from V and 4 bases from J, the junction kept 0 bases outside the gene matches. The CDR3 extends over 16 amino acids. In nucleotides, the CDR3 is TGTGCCAGCAGTTTATGGACTAGCGGGGGCACCGGGGAGCTGTTTTTT. This gives the protein CASSLWTSGGTGELFF.

The chain joins TRBV20-1 to TRBJ1-1; D is unresolved. The ends were cut back, 0 bases at V and 7 bases at J, with 6 bases in the middle. The length of the CDR3 is 11 residues. Germline V gene sequence: CDR1 DFQATT, CDR2 SNEGSKA (reference sequence). CDR3 in DNA: TGCAGTGCTAGAGAGTTTTATGAAGCTTTCTTT. Encoded protein: CSAREFYEAFF.

The chain employs TRBV11-3 and TRBJ2-4; 11 bases fit TRBD2. J lost 8 bases, V lost 2 bases, and 14 bases had no gene match. CDR3 length: 18 residues. Germline-derived CDR1 and CDR2 are SGHNT and YENEEA. CDR3 DNA: TGTGCCAGCAGCTTAACCATTAGCGGGGGGGGCCTCTCGGACATTCAGTACTTC. As protein: CASSLTISGGGLSDIQYF.

The gene calls are TRBV28 and TRBJ2-1, with TRBD1 matching over 7 bases. The CDR3 loop spans 16 amino acids. V lost 7 bases to trimming and J lost 1 base; unmatched junction nucleotides: 10. Germline V gives CDR1 MDHEN, CDR2 SYDVKM. This chain's CDR3 is CASNLQGKGSYNEQFF. The CDR3, as DNA: TGTGCCAGCAACCTACAGGGGAAGGGGTCCTACAATGAGCAGTTCTTC.

The rearrangement links TRBV11-2 to TRBJ2-5; D uncertain. Trimming shortened V by 5 bases and J by 5 bases, and 9 bases separated the two germline ends. The length of the CDR3 is 12 residues. In germline, CDR1 is SGHAT, CDR2 FQNNGV. CDR3 sequence: CASSPLRETQYF. The CDR3 DNA follows: TGTGCCAGCAGCCCTCTCAGGGAGACCCAGTACTTC.

The chain has TRBV10-1 and TRBJ2-1, with a possible D match to TRBD2 (5 bases). Germline assignment: CDR1 WNHNN and CDR2 SYGVQD (reference sequence). The length of the CDR3 is 14 residues. V was shortened by 6 bases and J by 9 bases, with 18 bases between the two germline ends. This CDR3 reads CASSISVSGCEQFF. CDR3 nucleotide sequence: TGCGCCAGCAGCATCTCTGTATCGGGGTGTGAGCAGTTCTTC.